One sample yielded the 5 T cell receptor beta chains listed below, sequenced in a study of early T cells in non-severe SARS-CoV-2 infection. TCRdb recomputed calls from the 5' RACE reads with MiXCR, one row per CDR3 protein. The sample records about 55,000 distinct CDR3 sequences, 14% to 15% being singletons. The material sequenced was whole blood, taken at baseline. The receptors originated from an adult who was a healthcare worker with PCR-confirmed SARS-CoV-2 infection or an uninfected control (not recorded which).

The DNA for the CDR3 is TGCAGTGCTGTACGGGGCAACAATGAGCAGTTCTTC. Its translation: CSAVRGNNEQFF. This chain connects TRBV20-1 to TRBJ2-1, with D perhaps TRBD1 or TRBD2 (5 bases each). The germline gives CDR1 DFQATT, CDR2 SNEGSKA (reference sequence). This CDR3 region has 12 residues. Deletions cut 5 bases from V and 5 bases from J, with 10 bases between.

This clonotype turned up a few times. The chain couples TRBV11-2 to TRBJ2-5; D remains ambiguous. With 5 bases removed from V and 5 bases from J, the gap between germline ends came to 15 bases. The CDR3 length is 14 residues. CDR1 SGHAT and CDR2 FQNNGV come from the germline V gene. The CDR3 DNA sequence: TGTGCCAGCAGCCCAACCCCCGGTCTGGAGACCCAGTACTTC. This gives the protein CASSPTPGLETQYF.

The chain joins TRBV20-1 to TRBJ2-6, with D tentatively TRBD2 (6 bases). Germline CDR1 and CDR2: DFQATT and SNEGSKA (reference sequence). V shed 6 bases and J shed 4 bases, with 13 bases lying between them. This CDR3 comprises 14 residues. This CDR3 is CSARRGTGANVLTF. DNA of the CDR3: TGCAGTGCGAGGCGGGGAACCGGGGCCAACGTCCTGACTTTC.

The rearrangement uses TRBV24-1 and TRBJ2-1, with 13 bases lining up with TRBD2. Germline V CDR1 and CDR2: KGHDR, SFDVKD. There are 18 residues in the CDR3. Trimming at V came to 3 bases and at J to 4 bases, leaving 8 bases not matched to a gene. The CDR3 spells CATSDLGTSGVPYNEQFF. DNA of the CDR3: TGTGCCACCAGTGATCTGGGGACTAGCGGGGTCCCTTACAATGAGCAGTTCTTC.

This clonotype was seen a handful of times. V usage is TRBV2 and J usage is TRBJ2-2; TRBD1 might be the D (6 bases). Germline CDR1 SNHLY, CDR2 FYNNEI. The CDR3 is 14 residues long. Trimming removed 6 bases from V and 1 base from J, with 9 bases in between. CDR3 amino acids: CASRGAQNTGELFF. CDR3 in DNA: TGTGCCAGCAGGGGGGCACAGAACACCGGGGAGCTGTTTTTT.